In its sample, the clone carrying this T cell receptor beta chain was seen a few times. The antigen remains undetermined. 60 Vbeta and 13 Jbeta primers were used in PCR. Assay: immunoSEQ multiplex PCR; the TCRdb copy retains only in-frame clones and omits some. The sample yields over 85,000 clones, 80% seen once. This record comes from a study of cytomegalovirus exposure and HLA in healthy donors. Study observations and caveats: Listed as cytomegalovirus-associated were 164 TCR beta chains.

The length of the CDR3 is 11 residues. V lost 4 bases and J lost 3, with 4 bases in between. Germline V gene sequence: CDR1 SGHDT, CDR2 YYEEEE. The sequencing input was PBMCs. This TCR derives from a woman between 55 and 75 years old in good health and CMV-seropositive. This chain uses TRBV5-6 with TRBJ1-2; no reliable D call. This CDR3 is CASSLYYGYTF. The DNA for the CDR3 is TGTGCCAGCAGCCTATACTATGGCTACACCTTC.